This TCR beta chain appears in the sequencing data of a study of Graves' ophthalmopathy and Graves' hyperthyroidism. Amplified material comprised TCR beta CDR3 regions derived from RNA transcripts. RT-PCR with HTBI primers came first, then second-round multiplex PCR. TCRdb re-analysed the multiplex PCR reads in MiXCR, keeping a single row per CDR3 protein. The data contain about 340,000 distinct CDR3 sequences, 15% to 20% of them singletons. This CDR3 region has 16 residues. CDR1 and CDR2 from the germline V gene are SNHLY and FYNNEI. V lost 5 bases, J lost 5 bases, and 11 bases stayed unmatched. From fresh peripheral blood, under 12 ml in volume, the PBMCs were obtained. General observations from the study: Both an approximately 68% sensitivity and an approximately 72% specificity characterized the model's predictions of ophthalmopathy progression.

This clonotype was detected ten times or more. What it recognizes is unknown. The source is an adult man with Graves' ophthalmopathy. V usage is TRBV2 and J usage is TRBJ2-5; 10 bases fit TRBD1. The sample consisted of peripheral blood. CDR3 nucleotide sequence: TGTGCCAGCAGTCCTGGGACAGGGGCGTTGAGCGAGACCCAGTACTTC. Its translation: CASSPGTGALSETQYF.